Following are 20 T cell receptor beta chains from one sample sequenced in a study of T cell responses to AZD1222 COVID-19 vaccine. Sequenced by immunoSEQ multiplex PCR; TCRdb stores in-frame clones only, minus some. The table records fewer than 200,000 clones, roughly 92% of them present only once. This sample comprised peripheral blood, obtained on day 0 of AZD1222 vaccination. The receptors here all came from an adult in good health.

The gene calls are TRBV3-1 (or the pseudogene TRBV3-2) and TRBJ2-7; D gene uncertain. Germline V CDR1 and CDR2: LGHDT, YNNKEL (reference sequence). V lost 1 base to trimming and J lost 3 bases, with 7 bases between them. The CDR3 has 13 amino acids. CDR3 sequence (DNA): TGTGCCAGCAGCCAAGTTTACGGCTACGAGCAGTACTTC. Translated: CASSQVYGYEQYF.

The chain combines TRBV6-6 with TRBJ2-6; D gene uncertain. The V end was cut by 5 bases, the J end by 0 bases, with 20 bases between. The length of the CDR3 is 19 residues. Germline-derived CDR1 and CDR2 are MNHNY and SVGAGI (reference sequence). The CDR3 here is CASSPTGPKIGSGANVLTF. CDR3 bases: TGTGCCAGCAGTCCTACCGGGCCAAAGATCGGCTCTGGGGCCAACGTCCTGACTTTC.

V usage is TRBV27 and J usage is TRBJ2-3; no clear D gene. The germline CDR1 and CDR2 sequences are MNHEY and SMNVEV (reference sequence). Deletions cut 0 bases from V and 4 bases from J, with 11 bases between. The CDR3 sequence is 15 residues long. The CDR3 spells CASSLSQAFSDTQYF. CDR3 coding DNA: TGTGCCAGCAGTTTATCGCAGGCTTTCTCAGATACGCAGTATTTT.

V and J are TRBV19 and TRBJ1-5; D not resolved. CDR1 is LNHDA and CDR2 is SQIVND in the germline V gene (reference sequence). With 6 bases removed from V and 0 bases from J, the gap between germline ends came to 15 bases. This CDR3 region has 16 residues. In nucleotides, the CDR3 is TGTGCCAGTAGCCCAGGTAAGGGTATTAGCAATCAGCCCCAGCATTTT. This encodes CASSPGKGISNQPQHF.

The chain's CDR3 is CASSLGDRGRLNTEAFF. As DNA, the CDR3 is TGTGCCAGCAGCCTTGGGGACAGGGGACGATTGAACACTGAAGCTTTCTTT. This chain uses TRBV5-6 with TRBJ1-1; TRBD1 matches at 10 bases. The V gene's germline CDR1 is SGHDT and CDR2 YYEEEE. The CDR3 runs 17 residues. Trimming removed 4 bases from V and 0 bases from J; junction bases left unmatched: 9.

V is TRBV29-1 and J is TRBJ1-2; D ambiguous. This CDR3 region has 11 residues. Trimming removed 4 bases at V and 1 base at J, with 4 bases between. CDR1 and CDR2 (germline): SQVTM, ANQGSEA. In nucleotides, the CDR3 is TGCAGCGTTGTACTTAACTATGGCTACACCTTC. Protein: CSVVLNYGYTF.

The V gene is TRBV21-1, the J gene TRBJ1-2; the D call of TRBD1 is as the table states it, not checked on the DNA. TRBV21-1 has pseudogene status. The CDR3 length is 14 residues. CDR3 DNA sequence: TGTGCCAGCAGCAAATTGACAGGGGTTGCTGGCTACACCTTC. Translated, it gives CASSKLTGVAGYTF.

This chain links TRBV9 with TRBJ2-1; 8 nucleotides align to TRBD2. This CDR3 has 15 amino acids. Germline values: CDR1 SGDLS, CDR2 YYNGEE. Losses at the gene ends were 2 bases for V and 6 bases for J; bases not matched to a gene: 7. The CDR3 region has the DNA TGTGCCAGCAGCGTCAGCAGCGGGAGCTCCAATGAGCAGTTCTTC. This sequence encodes CASSVSSGSSNEQFF.

The chain uses TRBV30 and TRBJ2-1, with no clear D. V gave up 0 bases and J gave up 9 bases, with 9 bases separating them. Germline V gene data show CDR1 as GTSNPN and CDR2 as SVGIG (reference sequence). This CDR3 is built from 12 residues. The CDR3 protein is CAWSVGSLEQFF. CDR3 nucleotide sequence: TGTGCCTGGAGTGTAGGGTCTCTTGAGCAGTTCTTC. Using reference TRBV30 and TRBJ2-1 for the parts outside the CDR3, the full variable domain is SQTIHQWPATLVQPVGSPLSLECTVEGTSNPNLYWYRQAAGRGLQLLFYSVGIGQISSEVPQNLSASRPQDRQFILSSKKLLLSDSGFYLCAWSVGSLEQFFGPGTRLTVL.

The rearrangement links TRBV19 to TRBJ2-7, with 9 positions matching TRBD1. The CDR3 is 14 residues long. Trimming at V came to 10 bases and at J to 2 bases, leaving 9 bases not matched to a gene. CDR1 LNHDA and CDR2 SQIVND come from the germline V gene (reference sequence). As DNA, the CDR3 is TGTGCCAAGAACCGGGACAGGGAGACCTACGAGCAGTACTTC. The encoded protein is CAKNRDRETYEQYF.

The chain is built from TRBV5-1 and TRBJ1-5; TRBD1 matches 8 bases. Germline assignment: CDR1 SGHRS and CDR2 YFSETQ. Losses at the gene ends were 0 bases for V and 6 bases for J; bases not matched to a gene: 5. The CDR3 length is 15 residues. CDR3 bases: TGCGCCAGCAGCTTGGCGGGACAGGAGTTTCAGCCCCAGCATTTT. Translating it yields CASSLAGQEFQPQHF.

There are many counts of this clone. The gene calls are TRBV11-2 and TRBJ2-1; D is unresolved. The CDR3 length is 13 residues. Germline V CDR1 and CDR2: SGHAT, FQNNGV. V was shortened by 1 base and J by 12 bases, with 13 bases between the two germline ends. CDR3 in amino acids: CASSLGGSLGQFF. Here the CDR3 DNA reads TGTGCCAGCAGCTTAGGAGGTAGTCTAGGGCAGTTCTTC.

In its sample, this clone was seen once. Compared with germline, one end of the junction differs, possibly owing to a read error. This chain links TRBV11-2 with TRBJ2-2, with no clear D. This CDR3 comprises 12 residues. CDR1 SGHAT and CDR2 FQNNGV come from the germline V gene. In DNA form, the CDR3 reads TGTGCCAGCACCTTAGGAACCGGGGAGCTGTTTTTT. Translated, it gives CASTLGTGELFF.

The chain is built from TRBV7-8 and TRBJ2-1; 7 bases are a match to TRBD2. Looked up from germline, CDR1 is SGHVS and CDR2 is FQNEAQ. Unmatched junction bases numbered 9, after V lost 0 bases and J lost 7 bases. The CDR3 consists of 16 residues. CDR3 in amino acids: CASSLAARGAGNEQFF. In DNA form, the CDR3 reads TGTGCCAGCAGCTTAGCGGCGCGCGGAGCGGGAAATGAGCAGTTCTTC.

CDR3 coding DNA: TGTGCCAGCAGTGATAGGGATGCGGGCGAAAAACTGTTTTTT. It specifies CASSDRDAGEKLFF. V and J are TRBV2 and TRBJ1-4, with D hard to call. V lost 3 bases to trimming and J lost 8 bases, with 13 bases between them. The CDR3 extends over 14 amino acids. In germline, CDR1 is SNHLY, CDR2 FYNNEI.

This clone was found once. The J gene is TRBJ2-7, the V gene TRBV6-1; 9 positions agree with TRBD2. The CDR3 extends over 17 amino acids. Germline CDR1 and CDR2: MNHNS and SASEGT. V shed 3 bases and J 0 bases; nucleotides not matched to a gene: 9. This CDR3 reads CASSDSLAGRSSYEQYF. In nucleotides, the CDR3 is TGTGCCAGCAGTGATTCGCTAGCGGGGAGGAGCTCCTACGAGCAGTACTTC.

V gene TRBV5-1 combines with J gene TRBJ2-7, with TRBD2 matching over 8 bases. The length of the CDR3 is 15 residues. Germline V CDR1 and CDR2: SGHRS, YFSETQ. V shed 2 bases, J shed 0 bases, and the junction held 4 bases outside the gene matches. CDR3 sequence: CASSFGGRSSYEQYF. DNA of the CDR3: TGCGCCAGCAGCTTTGGCGGGAGGAGCTCCTACGAGCAGTACTTC.

The chain is built from TRBV27 and TRBJ1-2; no clear D. Germline loops: CDR1 MNHEY, CDR2 SMNVEV (reference sequence). V was shortened by 5 bases and J by 0 bases, with 13 bases between the two germline ends. The CDR3 covers 15 residues. The CDR3 nucleotides read TGTGCCAGCAGTCCATGGACGGTATCTAACTATGGCTACACCTTC. Translating gives CASSPWTVSNYGYTF.

The rearrangement joins TRBV20-1 to TRBJ2-1, with D unresolved. V was clipped by 1 base and J by 9 bases, with 7 bases between them. The germline CDR1 and CDR2 sequences are DFQATT and SNEGSKA (reference sequence). This CDR3 comprises 11 residues. The DNA of the CDR3 is TGCAGTGCTAGAGCGGCGAGTGAGCAGTTCTTC. Its protein product is CSARAASEQFF.

This chain links TRBV15 with TRBJ1-2; TRBD1 matches 7 bases. This CDR3 region has 14 residues. From germline, CDR1 is LNHNV and CDR2 YYDKDF (reference sequence). V shed 2 bases, J shed 2 bases, and the junction held 2 bases outside the gene matches. The CDR3 loop reads CATSRRQGNYGYTF. The CDR3 DNA reads as TGTGCCACCAGCAGACGACAGGGAAACTATGGCTACACCTTC.